This T cell receptor (beta chain) originates from a study of T cell responses to AZD1222 COVID-19 vaccine. The protocol was immunoSEQ multiplex PCR, while the TCRdb copy is restricted to in-frame clones and leaves out a portion. The profile shows just over 95,000 clones, about 89% of them singletons. Comment on this clone: Antigen: not known.

Regarding the study as a whole: The study found vaccine-associated CD4 TCRs spanning spike, dominant at 160-218 and 743-854. The donors showed a predominance of white British ancestry and of females, with possible underestimation of clonal diversity. Only 5 to 7 AZD1222 recipients were seropositive at baseline.

The TCR sequence derives from an adult in good health. Sequenced here: peripheral blood, sampled on day 0 of AZD1222 vaccination.

The CDR3 region is CASYVAPHGELFF. For the CDR3, the DNA is TGTGCCAGCTATGTAGCCCCGCACGGGGAGCTGTTTTTT. This chain links TRBV28 with TRBJ2-2; D is unresolved. The ends were cut back, 8 bases at V and 7 bases at J, with 14 bases in the middle. The CDR3 has 13 amino acids. Germline CDR1 and CDR2: MDHEN and SYDVKM.